One sample yielded the 20 T cell receptor beta chains listed below, sequenced in a study of T cells in Graves' hyperthyroidism and ophthalmopathy. Authors of the study amplified TCR beta CDR3 regions from RNA transcripts. Initially, a first-round RT-PCR of the TCR CDR3 employed the HTBI primer set. TCRdb itself ran the multiplex PCR reads through MiXCR, one entry per CDR3 protein. The repertoire holds roughly 530,000 distinct CDR3 sequences, with roughly a sixth as singletons. The sample consisted of blood. The source is a young woman with Graves' ophthalmopathy.

This clonotype was detected ten times or more. This chain links TRBV24-1 with TRBJ1-1; TRBD1 matches 10 bases. The CDR3 has 13 amino acids. Germline CDR1 and CDR2: KGHDR and SFDVKD. V lost 8 bases, J lost 3 bases, and 2 bases stayed unmatched. This CDR3 is CATKGQGDTEAFF. The CDR3 DNA reads TGTGCCACCAAAGGACAGGGGGACACTGAAGCTTTCTTT.

In this sample, this clonotype turned up a few times. The chain couples TRBV28 to TRBJ2-1; D might be TRBD1 or TRBD2, each matching 5 bases. Germline V CDR1 and CDR2: MDHEN, SYDVKM. The CDR3 extends over 13 amino acids. The V and J ends lost 5 bases and 7 bases respectively, with 12 bases between them. CDR3 sequence: CASSLRGRNEQFF. The DNA of the CDR3 is TGTGCCAGCAGTCTCCGGGGCCGAAATGAGCAGTTCTTC.

The rearrangement links TRBV30 to TRBJ1-2, with TRBD1 matching over 7 bases. CDR3 length: 13 amino acids. J lost 8 bases, V lost 2 bases, and 8 bases had no gene match. Germline V CDR1 and CDR2: GTSNPN, SVGIG (reference sequence). The CDR3 loop reads CAWSLTTGVGYTF. The CDR3 DNA is TGTGCCTGGAGTCTCACAACAGGGGTAGGCTACACCTTC.

This clonotype was detected many times. An end of the junction does not agree with germline; a read error may underlie this. V and J are TRBV11-3 and TRBJ2-6; D not certain. The CDR3 is made up of 22 amino acids. Germline V gene data show CDR1 as SGHNT and CDR2 as YENEEA. CDR3 loop: CASSVPGGENRFYEPGPNVLTF. The CDR3 DNA is TGTGCCAGCAGTGTTCCCGGTGGTGAGAACCGGTTCTACGAACCTGGGCCCAACGTCCTGACTTTC.

The chain uses TRBV7-9 and TRBJ2-2, with unresolved D. Germline values: CDR1 SEHNR, CDR2 FQNEAQ (reference sequence). Deletions cut 1 base from V and 8 bases from J, with 11 bases between. This CDR3 has 14 amino acids. The CDR3, as DNA: TGTGCCAGCAGCTTAGTGAAAGTGATTGGGGAGCTGTTTTTT. Translating gives CASSLVKVIGELFF.

This rearrangement joins TRBV27 to TRBJ1-2, with unresolved D. CDR1 is MNHEY, CDR2 SMNVEV, per germline (reference sequence). This CDR3 has 16 amino acids. The V end was cut by 0 bases, the J end by 4 bases, with 15 bases between. CDR3: CASSLSPGRETYGYTF. For the CDR3, the DNA is TGTGCCAGCAGTTTATCTCCAGGACGGGAGACCTATGGCTACACCTTC.

This clonotype appeared many times. V usage is TRBV3-1 and J usage is TRBJ1-1, with D perhaps TRBD1 (6 bases). Germline V gene lookup returns CDR1 LGHDT and CDR2 YNNKEL (reference sequence). V was trimmed by 0 bases and J by 2 bases, leaving 10 bases between them. CDR3 length: 15 amino acids. In nucleotides, the CDR3 is TGTGCCAGCAGCCAAGATCGCAGGGGAAACACTGAAGCTTTCTTT. The encoded protein is CASSQDRRGNTEAFF.

V is TRBV10-2 and J is TRBJ1-2, with 7 nucleotides matching TRBD1. CDR3 length equals 15 residues. Per the germline V gene, CDR1 is WSHSY and CDR2 is SAAADI. J lost 3 bases, V lost 8 bases, and 12 bases had no gene match. CDR3 sequence (DNA): TGCGCCAGCCTCCGAGAGGGGGCCTCTTACTATGGCTACACCTTC. Translated, it gives CASLREGASYYGYTF.

Regarding this clonotype: A clone one base away is much larger, so this may be a read error. CDR3 amino acids: CSVLAGGSHTQYF. For the CDR3, the DNA is TGCAGCGTTTTAGCGGGAGGCTCACATACGCAGTATTTT. The genes are TRBV29-1 and TRBJ2-3, with 10 bases identical to TRBD2. V lost 5 bases to trimming and J lost 7 bases; unmatched junction nucleotides: 6. Per germline, CDR1 SQVTM and CDR2 ANQGSEA. This CDR3 comprises 13 residues.

Note on this clonotype: This could be a read error, since a much larger clone is one nucleotide away. The conserved phenylalanine or tryptophan normally closing the CDR3 is absent here, so this likely arose from a read error. This CDR3 reads CAWREMRPPYEQYL. DNA for the CDR3: TGTGCCTGGAGGGAAATGAGGCCTCCCTACGAGCAGTACCTC. This chain joins TRBV30 and TRBJ2-7; the D is unclear. Trimming cost V 3 bases and J 2 bases, with 14 bases left between them. CDR3 length: 14 residues. Germline CDR1 GTSNPN, CDR2 SVGIG (reference sequence).

The J gene is TRBJ1-1, the V gene TRBV30, with D tentatively TRBD1 (5 bases). Germline loops: CDR1 GTSNPN, CDR2 SVGIG (reference sequence). The CDR3 runs to 13 residues. V dropped 4 bases and J dropped 8 bases, with 17 bases sitting between them. The CDR3 protein is CAWTPGTEREAFF. The DNA for the CDR3 is TGTGCCTGGACCCCCGGGACGGAGAGAGAAGCTTTCTTT.

The chain has TRBV10-3 and TRBJ2-7, with D unresolved. The CDR3 has 14 residues. Trimming removed 6 bases at V and 5 bases at J, with 17 bases between. Looked up from germline, CDR1 is ENHRY and CDR2 is SYGVKD. The CDR3 DNA reads as TGTGCCATCAGAGCCTCGGGTGAGGCACACGAGCAGTACTTC. It yields the protein CAIRASGEAHEQYF.

The gene calls are TRBV28 and TRBJ1-4, with 9 bases identical to TRBD1. CDR3 length: 17 amino acids. With 6 bases clipped from V and 5 bases from J, the junction kept 13 bases outside the gene matches. Germline V gene sequence: CDR1 MDHEN, CDR2 SYDVKM. The CDR3 is CASSPKYRDRVNEKLFF. The CDR3 DNA follows: TGTGCCAGCAGCCCCAAATATCGGGACAGGGTAAATGAAAAACTGTTTTTT. The entire variable domain, with the rest obtained from reference TRBV28 and TRBJ1-4, is as follows: DVKVTQSSRYLVKRTGEKVFLECVQDMDHENMFWYRQDPGLGLRLIYFSYDVKMKEKGDIPEGYSVSREKKERFSLILESASTNQTSMYLCASSPKYRDRVNEKLFFGSGTQLSVL.

This clonotype was observed many times. This chain joins TRBV28 and TRBJ2-4; tentative D call: TRBD1 (6 bases). V was trimmed by 7 bases and J by 6 bases, leaving 31 bases between them. Germline CDR1 MDHEN, CDR2 SYDVKM. The CDR3 is 19 residues long. The CDR3 is CASTFVRGSTTGGLNIQYF. In nucleotides, the CDR3 is TGTGCCAGCACCTTTGTACGCGGGTCTACCACTGGGGGCTTAAACATTCAGTACTTC.

In its sample, this clonotype was seen a few times. This chain joins TRBV7-9 and TRBJ2-3; 13 nucleotides align to TRBD2. Germline V CDR1 and CDR2: SEHNR, FQNEAQ (reference sequence). The V gene end was trimmed by 5 bases and the J gene end by 6 bases; junction bases not matched to a gene: 5. This CDR3 contains 15 residues. CDR3 amino acids: CASSATSGRSDTQYF. The CDR3 coding sequence is TGTGCCAGCAGCGCGACTAGCGGGAGGTCGGATACGCAGTATTTT.

This clonotype has just a few counts. The chain has TRBV18 and TRBJ2-4; 9 bases are shared with TRBD2. Germline loops: CDR1 KGHSH, CDR2 LQKENI. The CDR3 is 17 residues long. V shed 3 bases and J 7 bases; nucleotides not matched to a gene: 13. In DNA form, the CDR3 reads TGTGCCAGCTCACCCCGTCGGGCGGGGGGGCCCGGTAACATTCAGTACTTC. Translation gives CASSPRRAGGPGNIQYF.

This clonotype was counted at least ten times. This chain links TRBV6-1 with TRBJ2-7, with D perhaps TRBD1 or TRBD2 (5 bases each). This CDR3 region has 15 residues. Between the trimmed V and J ends, which lost 6 bases and 0 bases, there was a span of 15 bases. Looked up from germline, CDR1 is MNHNS and CDR2 is SASEGT. Written as DNA, the CDR3 is TGTGCCAGCAGCGACAAGGGGACCCCCTCCTACGAGCAGTACTTC. Translation gives CASSDKGTPSYEQYF.

V usage is TRBV4-1 and J usage is TRBJ1-5, with a possible D match to TRBD1 (5 bases). Trimming shortened V by 3 bases and J by 7 bases, and 22 bases separated the two germline ends. This CDR3 contains 17 residues. Germline CDR1 MGHRA, CDR2 YSYEKL. In DNA form, the CDR3 reads TGCGCCAGCAGCCAGCTCGCAGTAACAGGTACGGAACAGCCCCAGCATTTT. Translation: CASSQLAVTGTEQPQHF.

This clonotype was seen only a few times. CDR3 in amino acids: CASSYLKTVNYGYTF. For the CDR3, the DNA is TGTGCCAGCAGCTACCTTAAGACAGTCAACTATGGCTACACCTTC. The V call is TRBV7-9, the J call TRBJ1-2, with TRBD1 as a possible D gene (5 bases). CDR1 SEHNR and CDR2 FQNEAQ come from the germline V gene (reference sequence). The germline V and J ends were trimmed by 4 bases and 2 bases, with 14 bases remaining between them. The length of the CDR3 is 15 residues.

This clonotype was seen ten or more times. The chain recombines TRBV2 with TRBJ2-7; no clear D gene. This CDR3 has 14 amino acids. Germline-derived CDR1 and CDR2 are SNHLY and FYNNEI. V lost 8 bases, J lost 0 bases, and 14 bases lay in between. CDR3 in amino acids: CASAGTAFSYEQYF. DNA for the CDR3: TGTGCCAGCGCCGGTACAGCATTCTCCTACGAGCAGTACTTC.